A single sample is the source of the 14 T cell receptor beta chains below, sequenced in a study of early stage breast cancer tumors. Repertoires were generated with immunoSEQ multiplex PCR, while TCRdb's copy carries only in-frame clones and drops some. Of roughly 30,000 clones listed, about four fifths are singletons. Material for sequencing was blood. Receptors originate from a person in their fifties with breast cancer.

V is TRBV7-6 and J is TRBJ1-6, with D maybe TRBD1 (5 bases). Trimming cost V 1 base and J 9 bases, with 13 bases left between them. Germline V CDR1 and CDR2: SGHVS, FNYEAQ. The CDR3 is made up of 15 amino acids. The CDR3 region is CASSLEAGGSSPLHF. The CDR3 nucleotides read TGTGCCAGCAGCTTAGAGGCCGGGGGTTCTTCACCCCTCCACTTT.

The chain employs TRBV6-6 and TRBJ1-4; D gene ambiguous. Germline CDR1 is MNHNY and CDR2 is SVGAGI (reference sequence). Trimming removed 8 bases from V and 1 base from J, with 8 bases in between. This CDR3 region has 13 residues. The CDR3 loop reads CASHQRTNEKLFF. The CDR3 coding sequence is TGTGCCAGCCATCAACGAACTAATGAAAAACTGTTTTTT.

The chain recombines TRBV7-2 with TRBJ2-1; 8 nucleotides match TRBD1. Germline CDR1 is SGHTA and CDR2 is FQGNSA. J was trimmed by 4 bases and V by 4 bases; bases with no gene match: 6. This CDR3 has 15 amino acids. As DNA, the CDR3 is TGTGCCAGCAGCTCCGACAGGGGTCTTTACAATGAGCAGTTCTTC. It yields the protein CASSSDRGLYNEQFF.

The V call is TRBV5-8, the J call TRBJ2-5, with D tentatively TRBD2 (6 bases). Germline CDR1 is SGHTS and CDR2 is YDEGEE. Trimming took 4 bases from V and 5 from J, leaving 12 bases between them. The CDR3 covers 13 residues. The CDR3 here is CASSMGLGETQYF. The CDR3 DNA is TGTGCCAGCAGCATGGGACTCGGGGAGACCCAGTACTTC.

This chain joins TRBV27 and TRBJ1-2, with a possible D match to TRBD1 (5 bases). This CDR3 region has 17 residues. CDR1 and CDR2 (germline): MNHEY, SMNVEV (reference sequence). The V and J ends lost 1 base and 0 bases respectively, with 15 bases between them. For the CDR3, the DNA is TGTGCCAGCAGTTTATACTCAGGGTCTAAAGCTAACTATGGCTACACCTTC. This translates into CASSLYSGSKANYGYTF.

The chain employs TRBV29-1 and TRBJ2-7; 11 nucleotides line up with TRBD1. The CDR3 has 13 residues. V was pared by 5 bases and J by 2 bases, with 2 bases of the junction left unmatched. Germline CDR1 and CDR2: SQVTM and ANQGSEA. The chain's CDR3 is CSVRTGGPYEQYF. DNA for the CDR3: TGCAGCGTTAGGACAGGGGGCCCCTACGAGCAGTACTTC.

The chain combines TRBV5-1 with TRBJ2-1; 8 nucleotides line up with TRBD1. Germline CDR1 SGHRS, CDR2 YFSETQ. The V gene end was trimmed by 4 bases and the J gene end by 5 bases; junction bases not matched to a gene: 5. The CDR3 covers 14 residues. The CDR3: CASSTGTGNNEQFF. CDR3 nucleotide sequence: TGCGCCAGCAGCACCGGGACAGGTAACAATGAGCAGTTCTTC. Using reference TRBV5-1 and TRBJ2-1 for the parts outside the CDR3, the full variable domain is KAGVTQTPRYLIKTRGQQVTLSCSPISGHRSVSWYQQTPGQGLQFLFEYFSETQRNKGNFPGRFSGRQFSNSRSEMNVSTLELGDSALYLCASSTGTGNNEQFFGPGTRLTVL.

The chain carries TRBV4-1 and TRBJ2-5; 12 nucleotides align to TRBD1. J gave up 4 bases and V 4 bases, and 7 bases lay outside the gene matches. The CDR3 is 16 amino acids. Germline V gene sequence: CDR1 MGHRA, CDR2 YSYEKL. CDR3 loop: CASSPTGTGGAETQYF. In DNA form, the CDR3 reads TGCGCCAGCAGCCCGACCGGGACAGGGGGCGCAGAGACCCAGTACTTC.

This sequence joins TRBV9 and TRBJ2-7; D not certain. CDR1 SGDLS and CDR2 YYNGEE come from the germline V gene. Deletions cut 3 bases from V and 2 bases from J, with 12 bases between. The CDR3 covers 14 residues. CDR3 amino acids: CASSARDKPYEQYF. The CDR3 DNA sequence: TGTGCCAGCAGCGCGCGAGACAAACCCTACGAGCAGTACTTC.

The V call is TRBV27, the J call TRBJ2-7, with D perhaps assigned TRBD1 or TRBD2 (6 bases each). CDR1 is MNHEY, CDR2 SMNVEV, per germline (reference sequence). The V and J ends lost 6 bases and 4 bases respectively, with 16 bases between them. This CDR3 spans 14 amino acids. CDR3 protein: CASSDTGASYEQYF. CDR3 in DNA: TGTGCCAGCAGCGACACGGGGGCTTCATACGAGCAGTACTTC.

This clone was counted a single time. This chain links TRBV5-6 with TRBJ2-5; D might be TRBD2 (6 bases). Trimming pared 4 bases from V and 5 bases from J, leaving 15 bases between. The CDR3 sequence is 14 residues long. The germline V gene has CDR1 SGHDT and CDR2 YYEEEE. The CDR3: CASSLPASEETQYF. The CDR3 DNA follows: TGTGCCAGCAGCCTACCTGCTAGCGAGGAGACCCAGTACTTC.

The chain uses TRBV6-5 and TRBJ2-7; D is unresolved. The CDR3 is 14 residues long. Germline V gives CDR1 MNHEY, CDR2 SVGAGI. The V end was cut by 5 bases, the J end by 1 base, with 12 bases between. The CDR3 loop is CASSLTTTSYEQYF. The CDR3 DNA is TGTGCCAGCAGTCTTACTACTACTTCCTACGAGCAGTACTTC.

V usage is TRBV7-2 and J usage is TRBJ1-5; no firm D call. Germline CDR1 and CDR2: SGHTA and FQGNSA. CDR3 length: 13 residues. The V end was cut by 1 base, the J end by 6 bases, with 7 bases between. CDR3 sequence reads: CASSLGFAQPQHF. The CDR3 region has the DNA TGTGCCAGCAGCTTAGGGTTTGCTCAGCCCCAGCATTTT.

The chain is built from TRBV29-1 and TRBJ2-3, with 7 bases identical to TRBD2. Looked up from germline, CDR1 is SQVTM and CDR2 is ANQGSEA. After removal of 5 bases from V and 0 bases from J, the junction contained 2 bases not matched to a gene. There are 13 residues in the CDR3. The CDR3 is CSVSGGSTDTQYF. The CDR3, as DNA: TGCAGCGTTTCGGGGGGTAGCACAGATACGCAGTATTTT.